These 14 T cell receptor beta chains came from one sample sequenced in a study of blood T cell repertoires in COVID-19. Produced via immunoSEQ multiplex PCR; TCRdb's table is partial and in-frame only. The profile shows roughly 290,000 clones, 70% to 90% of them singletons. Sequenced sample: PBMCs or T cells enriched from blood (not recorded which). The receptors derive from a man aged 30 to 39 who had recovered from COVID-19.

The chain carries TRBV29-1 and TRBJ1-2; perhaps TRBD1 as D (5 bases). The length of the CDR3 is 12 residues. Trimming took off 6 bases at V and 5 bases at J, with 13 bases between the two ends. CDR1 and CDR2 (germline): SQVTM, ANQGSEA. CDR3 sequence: CSVDRSGYGYTF. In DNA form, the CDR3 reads TGCAGCGTGGATCGATCAGGGTATGGCTACACCTTC.

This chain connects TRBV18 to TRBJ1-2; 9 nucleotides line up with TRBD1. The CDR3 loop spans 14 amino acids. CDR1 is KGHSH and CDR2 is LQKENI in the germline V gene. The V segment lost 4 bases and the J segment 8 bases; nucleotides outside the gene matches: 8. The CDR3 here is CASSRGTGSSGYTF. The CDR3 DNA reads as TGTGCCAGCTCACGGGGGACAGGGTCGTCCGGCTACACCTTC.

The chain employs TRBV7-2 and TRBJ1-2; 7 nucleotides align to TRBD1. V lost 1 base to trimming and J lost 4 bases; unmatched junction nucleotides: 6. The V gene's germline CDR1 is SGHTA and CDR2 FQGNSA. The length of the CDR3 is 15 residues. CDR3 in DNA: TGTGCCAGCAGCTTAGAGTTAACAGGGGCCTATGGCTACACCTTC. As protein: CASSLELTGAYGYTF.

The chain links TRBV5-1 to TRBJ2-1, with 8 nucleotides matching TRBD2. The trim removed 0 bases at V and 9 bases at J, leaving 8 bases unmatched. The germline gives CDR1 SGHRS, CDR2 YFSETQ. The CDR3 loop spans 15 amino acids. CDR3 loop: CASSLDGSGGTEQFF. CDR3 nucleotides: TGCGCCAGCAGCTTGGACGGGAGCGGGGGTACTGAGCAGTTCTTC. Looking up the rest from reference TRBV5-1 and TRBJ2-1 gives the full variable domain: KAGVTQTPRYLIKTRGQQVTLSCSPISGHRSVSWYQQTPGQGLQFLFEYFSETQRNKGNFPGRFSGRQFSNSRSEMNVSTLELGDSALYLCASSLDGSGGTEQFFGPGTRLTVL.

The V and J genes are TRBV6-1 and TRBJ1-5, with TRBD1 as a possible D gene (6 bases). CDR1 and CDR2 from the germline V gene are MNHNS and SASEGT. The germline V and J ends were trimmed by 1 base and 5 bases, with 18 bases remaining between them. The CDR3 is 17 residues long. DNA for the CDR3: TGTGCCAGCAGTGAAGTTTTGGGGTTCAGGGGCCATCAGCCCCAGCATTTT. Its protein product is CASSEVLGFRGHQPQHF.

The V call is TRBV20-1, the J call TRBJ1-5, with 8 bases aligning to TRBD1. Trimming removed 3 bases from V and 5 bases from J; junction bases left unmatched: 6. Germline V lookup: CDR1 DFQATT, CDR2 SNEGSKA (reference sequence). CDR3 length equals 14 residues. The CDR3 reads CSASGGQAYQPQHF. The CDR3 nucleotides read TGCAGTGCTAGTGGGGGACAGGCATATCAGCCCCAGCATTTT.

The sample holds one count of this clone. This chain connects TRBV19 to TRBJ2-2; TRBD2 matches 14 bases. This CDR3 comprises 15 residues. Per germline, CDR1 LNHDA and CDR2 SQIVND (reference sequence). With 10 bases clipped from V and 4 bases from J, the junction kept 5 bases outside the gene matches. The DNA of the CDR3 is TGTGCCACCCGGACTAGCGGGGGGCTCACCGGGGAGCTGTTTTTT. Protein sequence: CATRTSGGLTGELFF.

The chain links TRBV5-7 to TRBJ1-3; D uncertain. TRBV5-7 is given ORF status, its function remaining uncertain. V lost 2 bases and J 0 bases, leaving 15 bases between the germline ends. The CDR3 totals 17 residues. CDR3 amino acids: CASSFLEATGSGNTIYF. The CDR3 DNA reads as TGTGCCAGCAGCTTTTTGGAGGCGACGGGCTCTGGAAACACCATATATTTT.

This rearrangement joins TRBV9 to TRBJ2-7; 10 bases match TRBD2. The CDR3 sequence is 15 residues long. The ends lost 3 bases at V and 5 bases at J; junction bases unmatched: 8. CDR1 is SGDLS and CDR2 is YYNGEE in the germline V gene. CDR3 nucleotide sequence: TGTGCCAGCAGCGCCAATAGCGGGGGGATCGACGAGCAGTACTTC. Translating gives CASSANSGGIDEQYF.

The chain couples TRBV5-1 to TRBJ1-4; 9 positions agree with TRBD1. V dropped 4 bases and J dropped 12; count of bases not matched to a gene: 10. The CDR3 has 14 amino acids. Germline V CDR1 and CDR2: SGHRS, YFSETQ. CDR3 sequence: CASSTTGGGVELFF. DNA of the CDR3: TGCGCCAGCAGCACCACAGGGGGCGGTGTAGAACTGTTTTTT. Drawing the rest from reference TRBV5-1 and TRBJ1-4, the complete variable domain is KAGVTQTPRYLIKTRGQQVTLSCSPISGHRSVSWYQQTPGQGLQFLFEYFSETQRNKGNFPGRFSGRQFSNSRSEMNVSTLELGDSALYLCASSTTGGGVELFFGSGTQLSVL.

Here the CDR3 reads CASSFDRGPEQYF. The CDR3 region has the DNA TGTGCCAGCAGTTTCGACAGGGGGCCCGAGCAGTACTTC. The genes are TRBV6-5 and TRBJ2-7; 10 nucleotides match TRBD1. CDR3 length: 13 amino acids. With 4 bases clipped from V and 6 bases from J, the junction kept 3 bases outside the gene matches. From germline, CDR1 is MNHEY and CDR2 SVGAGI.

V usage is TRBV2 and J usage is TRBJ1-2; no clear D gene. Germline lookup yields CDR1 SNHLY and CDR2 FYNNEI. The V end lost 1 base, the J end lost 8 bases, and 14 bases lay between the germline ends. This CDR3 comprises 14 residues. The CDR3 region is CASSEVRRLEGYTF. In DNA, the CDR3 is TGTGCCAGCAGTGAAGTTAGGCGGTTAGAGGGCTACACCTTC.

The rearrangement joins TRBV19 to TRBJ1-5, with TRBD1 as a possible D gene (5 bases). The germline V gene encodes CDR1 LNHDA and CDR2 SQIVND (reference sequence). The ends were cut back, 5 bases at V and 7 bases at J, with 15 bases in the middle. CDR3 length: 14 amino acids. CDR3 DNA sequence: TGTGCCAGTAGTGGGAACAGGTTGGGGCAGCCCCAGCATTTT. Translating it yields CASSGNRLGQPQHF.

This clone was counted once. For the CDR3, the DNA is TGTGCCACCAGCAGAGGGACTAGCAGGGATAATGAGCAGTTCTTC. Translated, it gives CATSRGTSRDNEQFF. The genes are TRBV15 and TRBJ2-1; 8 bases fit TRBD2. Looked up from germline, CDR1 is LNHNV and CDR2 is YYDKDF (reference sequence). This CDR3 region has 15 residues. Unmatched junction bases numbered 6, after V lost 1 base and J lost 7 bases.